Given below is one TCR beta chain in context. The sample originates from a study of T cells in Graves' hyperthyroidism and ophthalmopathy. The CDR3 has 12 residues. After removal of 4 bases from V and 11 bases from J, the junction contained 7 bases not matched to a gene. Germline values: CDR1 MNHNS, CDR2 SASEGT. Diagnoses were established using clinical symptoms, serum thyroxine and TRAb, thyroid ultrasound and orbital computed tomography. Amplification of TCR beta CDR3 regions used RNA as the template. An initial round of RT-PCR targeting the TCR CDR3 relied on the HTBI primer set. TCRdb re-analysed the multiplex PCR reads in MiXCR, keeping a single row per CDR3 protein. The sample includes over 350,000 distinct CDR3 sequences, around a sixth of them seen just once.

Specimen: blood. This receptor was identified in a man between 18 and 35 years old with Graves' ophthalmopathy. The V and J genes are TRBV6-1 and TRBJ1-2, with 7 bases lining up with TRBD1. The CDR3 DNA is TGTGCCAGCAGTGTAGAGCGACAGGGTTACACCTTC. Residues: CASSVERQGYTF.